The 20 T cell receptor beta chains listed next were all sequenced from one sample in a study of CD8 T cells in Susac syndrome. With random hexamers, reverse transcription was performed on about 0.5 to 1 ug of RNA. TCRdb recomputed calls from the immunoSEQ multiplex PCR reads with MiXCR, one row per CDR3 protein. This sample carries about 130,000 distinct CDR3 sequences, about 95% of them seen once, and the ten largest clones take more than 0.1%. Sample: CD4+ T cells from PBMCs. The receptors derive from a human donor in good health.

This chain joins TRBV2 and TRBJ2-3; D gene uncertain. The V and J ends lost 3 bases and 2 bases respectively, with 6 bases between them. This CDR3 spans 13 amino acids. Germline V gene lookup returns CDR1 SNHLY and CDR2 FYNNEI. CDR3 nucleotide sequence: TGTGCCAGCAGTGAGGAGACCACAGATACGCAGTATTTT. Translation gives CASSEETTDTQYF.

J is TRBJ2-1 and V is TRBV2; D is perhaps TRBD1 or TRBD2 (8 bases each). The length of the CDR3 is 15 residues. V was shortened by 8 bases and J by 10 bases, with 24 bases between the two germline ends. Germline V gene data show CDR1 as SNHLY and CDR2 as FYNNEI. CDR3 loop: CASRRQGATSEEQFF. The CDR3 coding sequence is TGTGCCAGCCGCCGTCAGGGGGCGACTAGCGAAGAGCAGTTCTTC.

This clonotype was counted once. CDR3 in DNA: TGCAGCGTTGAGGAGTCAGGCTACACCTTC. Amino acid sequence: CSVEESGYTF. The chain combines TRBV29-1 with TRBJ1-2; D gene uncertain. The germline V and J ends were trimmed by 3 bases and 8 bases, with 7 bases remaining between them. The CDR3 is 10 amino acids. Germline V gives CDR1 SQVTM, CDR2 ANQGSEA. The whole variable domain, remainder taken from reference TRBV29-1 and TRBJ1-2, is SAVISQKPSRDICQRGTSLTIQCQVDSQVTMMFWYRQQPGQSLTLIATANQGSEATYESGFVIDKFPISRPNLTFSTLTVSNMSPEDSSIYLCSVEESGYTFGSGTRLTVV.

CDR3 sequence: CSVSRDGDQPQHF. For the CDR3, the DNA is TGCAGCGTTTCCCGGGACGGCGATCAGCCCCAGCATTTT. This sequence joins TRBV29-1 and TRBJ1-5; maybe TRBD1 (5 bases). CDR1 is SQVTM, CDR2 ANQGSEA, per germline. Trimming removed 5 bases from V and 5 bases from J, with 13 bases in between. The CDR3 consists of 13 residues.

Here the CDR3 DNA reads TGCAGCGTTGAGAGGGGACAGGGAATCTACGAGCAGTACTTC. This translates into CSVERGQGIYEQYF. The rearrangement uses TRBV29-1 and TRBJ2-7, with 9 bases that match TRBD1. The J segment lost 3 bases and the V segment lost 3 bases, leaving 6 bases of the junction unmatched. This CDR3 has 14 residues. The V gene's germline CDR1 is SQVTM and CDR2 ANQGSEA.

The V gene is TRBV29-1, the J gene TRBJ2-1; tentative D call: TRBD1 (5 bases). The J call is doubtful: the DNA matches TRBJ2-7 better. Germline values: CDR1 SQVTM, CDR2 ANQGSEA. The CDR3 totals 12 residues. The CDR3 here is CSVGGPYDEQYF. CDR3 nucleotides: TGCAGCGTTGGGGGCCCCTACGATGAGCAGTACTTC.

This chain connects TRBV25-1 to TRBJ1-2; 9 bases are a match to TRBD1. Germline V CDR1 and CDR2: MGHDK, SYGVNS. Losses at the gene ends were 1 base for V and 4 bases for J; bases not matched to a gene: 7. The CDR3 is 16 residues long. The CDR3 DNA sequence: TGTGCCAGCAGTGAATTCGGGACAGGGAGCGTCTATGGCTACACCTTC. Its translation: CASSEFGTGSVYGYTF.

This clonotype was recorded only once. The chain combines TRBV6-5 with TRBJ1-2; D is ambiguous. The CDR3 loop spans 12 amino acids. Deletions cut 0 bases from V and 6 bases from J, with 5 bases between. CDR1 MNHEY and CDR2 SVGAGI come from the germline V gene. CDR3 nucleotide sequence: TGTGCCAGCAGTTACTCGGGGAATGGCTACACCTTC. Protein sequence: CASSYSGNGYTF.

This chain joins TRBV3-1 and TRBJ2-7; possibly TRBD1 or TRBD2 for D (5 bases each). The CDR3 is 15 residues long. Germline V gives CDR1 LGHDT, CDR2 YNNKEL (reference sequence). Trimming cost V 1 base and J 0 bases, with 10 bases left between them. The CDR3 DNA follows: TGTGCCAGCAGCCAAGCGATTGGGACCTCCTACGAGCAGTACTTC. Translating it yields CASSQAIGTSYEQYF.

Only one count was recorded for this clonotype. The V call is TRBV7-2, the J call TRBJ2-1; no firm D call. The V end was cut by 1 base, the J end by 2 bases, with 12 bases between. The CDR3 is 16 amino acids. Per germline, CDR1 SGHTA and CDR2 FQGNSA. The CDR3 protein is CASSLVADPTYNEQFF. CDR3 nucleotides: TGTGCCAGCAGCTTAGTCGCCGACCCCACCTACAATGAGCAGTTCTTC. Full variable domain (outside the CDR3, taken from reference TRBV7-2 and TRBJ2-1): GAGVSQSPSNKVTEKGKDVELRCDPISGHTALYWYRQSLGQGLEFLIYFQGNSAPDKSGLPSDRFSAERTGGSVSTLTIQRTQQEDSAVYLCASSLVADPTYNEQFFGPGTRLTVL.

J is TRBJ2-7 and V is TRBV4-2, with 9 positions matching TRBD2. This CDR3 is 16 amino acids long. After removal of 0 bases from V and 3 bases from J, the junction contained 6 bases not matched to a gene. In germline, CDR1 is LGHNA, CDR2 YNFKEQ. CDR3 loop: CASSQDEAGGFYEQYF. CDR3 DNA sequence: TGTGCCAGCAGCCAAGACGAAGCGGGAGGATTCTACGAGCAGTACTTC.

The CDR3 loop reads CAWRRGVSSYEQYF. CDR3 nucleotide sequence: TGTGCCTGGAGGAGAGGGGTTAGCTCCTACGAGCAGTACTTC. The V gene is TRBV30, the J gene TRBJ2-7; D is tentatively TRBD1 or TRBD2 (5 bases each). Germline-derived CDR1 and CDR2 are GTSNPN and SVGIG (reference sequence). With 3 bases removed from V and 0 bases from J, the gap between germline ends came to 12 bases. There are 14 residues in the CDR3.

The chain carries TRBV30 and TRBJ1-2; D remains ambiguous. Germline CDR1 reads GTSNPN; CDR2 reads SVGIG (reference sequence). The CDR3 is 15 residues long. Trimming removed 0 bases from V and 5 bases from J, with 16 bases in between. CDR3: CAWSVGEARSYGYTF. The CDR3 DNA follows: TGTGCCTGGAGTGTTGGGGAGGCCCGGTCGTATGGCTACACCTTC.

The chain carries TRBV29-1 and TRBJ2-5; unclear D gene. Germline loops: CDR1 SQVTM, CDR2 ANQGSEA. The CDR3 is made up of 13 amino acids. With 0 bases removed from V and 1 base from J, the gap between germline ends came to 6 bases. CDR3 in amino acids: CSVEDTSQETQYF. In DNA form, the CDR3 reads TGCAGCGTTGAAGATACGAGCCAAGAGACCCAGTACTTC.

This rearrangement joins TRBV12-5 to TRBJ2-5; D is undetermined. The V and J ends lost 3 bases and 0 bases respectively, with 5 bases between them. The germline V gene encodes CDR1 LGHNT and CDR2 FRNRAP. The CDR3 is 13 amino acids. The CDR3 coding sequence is TGTGCTAGTGGTTTTGGAAACCAAGAGACCCAGTACTTC. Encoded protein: CASGFGNQETQYF.

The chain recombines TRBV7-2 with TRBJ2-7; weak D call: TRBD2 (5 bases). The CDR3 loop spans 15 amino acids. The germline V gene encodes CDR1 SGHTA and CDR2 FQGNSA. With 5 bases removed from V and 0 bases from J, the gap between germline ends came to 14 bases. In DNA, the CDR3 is TGTGCCAGCAGCCCCTGGTCTAGCTCCTCCTACGAGCAGTACTTC. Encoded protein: CASSPWSSSSYEQYF.

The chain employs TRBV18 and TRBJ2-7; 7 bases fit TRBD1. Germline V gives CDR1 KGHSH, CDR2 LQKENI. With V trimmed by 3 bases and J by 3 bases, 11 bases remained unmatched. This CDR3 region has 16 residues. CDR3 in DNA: TGTGCCAGCTCACCTGCGTCACAGGGGCACGTCTACGAGCAGTACTTC. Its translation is CASSPASQGHVYEQYF.

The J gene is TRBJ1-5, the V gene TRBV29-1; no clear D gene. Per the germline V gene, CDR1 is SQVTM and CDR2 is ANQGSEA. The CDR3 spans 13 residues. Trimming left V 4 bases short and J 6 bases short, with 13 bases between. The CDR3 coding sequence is TGCAGCGTTGCGAGGCAGGAGGGTCAGCCCCAGCATTTT. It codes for CSVARQEGQPQHF.

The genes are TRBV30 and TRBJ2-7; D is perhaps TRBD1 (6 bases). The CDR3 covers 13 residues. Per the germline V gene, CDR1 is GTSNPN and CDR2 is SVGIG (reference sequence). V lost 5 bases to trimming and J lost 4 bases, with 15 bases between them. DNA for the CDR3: TGTGCCTGGCAGTCCGGGACACAATACGAGCAGTACTTC. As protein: CAWQSGTQYEQYF.

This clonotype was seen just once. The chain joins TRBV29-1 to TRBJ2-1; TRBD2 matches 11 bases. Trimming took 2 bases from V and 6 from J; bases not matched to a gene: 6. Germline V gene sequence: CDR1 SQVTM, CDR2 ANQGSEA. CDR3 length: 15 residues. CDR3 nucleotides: TGCAGCGTTGAAACGACTAGCGGGAAGGGCAATGAGCAGTTCTTC. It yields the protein CSVETTSGKGNEQFF.